This passage covers 19 T cell receptor beta chains from one sample sequenced in a study of blood T cells in healthy people across ages. Then a second PCR, running roughly 7 to 11 cycles, was carried out with a sample-barcoded 5' primer and a J-beta primer mix. TCRdb reprocessed the 5' RACE reads with MiXCR, giving one entry per CDR3 protein. The table has about 800,000 distinct CDR3 sequences, just under 25% seen once. A further study also used this sample, focusing on T cells of mothers and their children.

Sequenced input: blood. These receptors came from a boy younger than 18 in good health.

This clonotype has a handful of counts. This chain joins TRBV20-1 and TRBJ1-1; the D is unclear. This CDR3 region has 12 residues. Trimming took off 7 bases at V and 3 bases at J, with 12 bases between the two ends. In germline, CDR1 is DFQATT, CDR2 SNEGSKA (reference sequence). DNA for the CDR3: TGCAGTGGTAAAGGATGGGACACTGAAGCTTTCTTT. Encoded protein: CSGKGWDTEAFF.

This clonotype has ten or more counts. V gene TRBV7-2 combines with J gene TRBJ2-7; 7 bases fit TRBD1. CDR1 and CDR2 (germline): SGHTA, FQGNSA. The ends lost 9 bases at V and 4 bases at J; junction bases unmatched: 9. This CDR3 comprises 13 residues. The CDR3 protein is CASGGQASYEQYF. The CDR3 region has the DNA TGTGCCAGTGGAGGACAGGCCTCGTACGAGCAGTACTTC.

The V and J genes are TRBV28 and TRBJ2-1; 14 nucleotides agree with TRBD2. The DNA end is a closer match to TRBJ2-7, so the J assignment may be wrong. Germline CDR1 and CDR2: MDHEN and SYDVKM. The length of the CDR3 is 17 residues. CDR3 region: CASRPRLAGGPEDEQYF. Here the CDR3 DNA reads TGTGCCAGCAGACCCCGACTAGCGGGAGGGCCCGAGGACGAGCAGTACTTC.

This clonotype was seen a few times. The V and J genes are TRBV28 and TRBJ2-5, with 8 bases lining up with TRBD1. V shed 3 bases and J 7 bases; nucleotides not matched to a gene: 4. Per the germline V gene, CDR1 is MDHEN and CDR2 is SYDVKM. CDR3 length equals 13 residues. As DNA, the CDR3 is TGTGCCAGCAGTTTCCAGGGGGCAGCGACCCAGTACTTC. The encoded protein is CASSFQGAATQYF.

This clonotype was seen a few times. The CDR3 DNA reads TGTGCCAGCAGCCCCGACGGACCGAGCAATCAGCCCCAGCATTTT. Its translation: CASSPDGPSNQPQHF. The chain joins TRBV6-2 or TRBV6-3 to TRBJ1-5, with D uncertain. Trimming took 6 bases from V and 1 from J, leaving 13 bases between them. CDR3 length: 15 residues. CDR1 and CDR2 from the germline V gene are MNHEY and SVGEGT.

This clonotype was seen a handful of times. This chain uses TRBV2 with TRBJ1-2, with a weak D call TRBD1 (6 bases). Looked up from germline, CDR1 is SNHLY and CDR2 is FYNNEI. With 3 bases removed from V and 4 bases from J, the gap between germline ends came to 15 bases. The CDR3 runs to 15 residues. The CDR3 DNA sequence: TGTGCCAGCAGTGATCATGGCATCAGGGGCTATGGCTACACCTTC. Encoded protein: CASSDHGIRGYGYTF.

The chain joins TRBV4-3 to TRBJ2-2; no definite D call. The CDR3 extends over 15 amino acids. Trimming shortened V by 1 base and J by 0 bases, and 6 bases separated the two germline ends. Germline V CDR1 and CDR2: LGHNA, YSLEER. The DNA of the CDR3 is TGCGCCAGCAGCCAAGTGGGCCCGAACACCGGGGAGCTGTTTTTT. Protein sequence: CASSQVGPNTGELFF.

The table lists this clonotype with a few counts. CDR3 nucleotide sequence: TGCAGCGTGGATGGCAGGGTGAACACTGAAGCTTTCTTT. Amino acids: CSVDGRVNTEAFF. J is TRBJ1-1 and V is TRBV29-1, with D maybe TRBD1 (5 bases). This CDR3 is built from 13 residues. The germline CDR1 and CDR2 sequences are SQVTM and ANQGSEA. The germline V and J ends were trimmed by 6 bases and 0 bases, with 11 bases remaining between them.

The V call is TRBV7-2, the J call TRBJ2-1; no definite D call. This CDR3 spans 15 amino acids. V was pared by 3 bases and J by 0 bases, with 9 bases between. CDR1 and CDR2 from the germline V gene are SGHTA and FQGNSA. CDR3 DNA sequence: TGTGCCAGCAGCTTTGACCCCAGCTCCTACAATGAGCAGTTCTTC. Protein product: CASSFDPSSYNEQFF.

The J gene is TRBJ2-1, the V gene TRBV7-3; TRBD2 aligns across 7 bases. Germline loops: CDR1 SGHTA, CDR2 FQGTGA. V lost 5 bases to trimming and J lost 6 bases; unmatched junction nucleotides: 4. The CDR3 runs 13 residues. The CDR3 DNA sequence: TGTGCCAGCAGCCAACCGGGGGGCAATGAGCAGTTCTTC. It specifies CASSQPGGNEQFF.

This clonotype was seen a few times. The chain recombines TRBV28 with TRBJ2-7; 13 nucleotides line up with TRBD2. The CDR3 extends over 18 amino acids. Germline values: CDR1 MDHEN, CDR2 SYDVKM. V gave up 5 bases and J gave up 5 bases; unmatched junction bases: 15. CDR3 sequence reads: CASSTTGLAGDLPHEQYF. For the CDR3, the DNA is TGTGCCAGCAGTACGACAGGACTAGCGGGAGATCTACCCCACGAGCAGTACTTC.

This clonotype appeared a few times. V gene TRBV4-3 combines with J gene TRBJ2-2; D may be TRBD2 (5 bases). Looked up from germline, CDR1 is LGHNA and CDR2 is YSLEER. Trimming left V 0 bases short and J 0 bases short, with 11 bases between. This CDR3 has 17 amino acids. CDR3 protein: CASSQDPPSTNTGELFF. In DNA form, the CDR3 reads TGCGCCAGCAGCCAAGATCCGCCTAGCACGAACACCGGGGAGCTGTTTTTT.

The chain couples TRBV7-2 to TRBJ2-5; TRBD2 is a possible D gene (5 bases). V gave up 2 bases and J gave up 5 bases, with 15 bases separating them. The germline V gene has CDR1 SGHTA and CDR2 FQGNSA. The CDR3 consists of 15 residues. The CDR3 region has the DNA TGTGCCAGCAGCTTACCCCGGACTTCCCCGGAGACCCAGTACTTC. Translation: CASSLPRTSPETQYF.

This chain connects TRBV7-2 to TRBJ2-4, with D perhaps TRBD2 (6 bases). The CDR3 length is 15 residues. V shed 3 bases and J shed 3 bases, with 12 bases lying between them. The germline CDR1 and CDR2 sequences are SGHTA and FQGNSA. DNA for the CDR3: TGTGCCAGCAGCTTCGCGGGGTCGGACAAAAACATTCAGTACTTC. This gives the protein CASSFAGSDKNIQYF.

The J gene is TRBJ1-1, the V gene TRBV9; D is unclear. The V end lost 3 bases, the J end lost 6 bases, and 15 bases lay between the germline ends. CDR3 length: 14 amino acids. Germline V gene data show CDR1 as SGDLS and CDR2 as YYNGEE. CDR3 coding DNA: TGTGCCAGCAGCGAAGCCCCGGGTGTGTCTGAAGCTTTCTTT. Residues: CASSEAPGVSEAFF.

On this clonotype: Mismatch with germline at one junction end may stem from a read error. The rearrangement joins TRBV7-8 to TRBJ2-7; maybe TRBD2 (5 bases). CDR3 size: 12 residues. Germline loops: CDR1 SGHVS, CDR2 FQNEAQ. The CDR3, as DNA: TGCGCCAGCAGCATTCCTGACTACGAGCAGTGCTTC. It codes for CASSIPDYEQCF.

This clonotype was observed a handful of times. The rearrangement uses TRBV19 and TRBJ2-3; D is undetermined. CDR1 and CDR2 from the germline V gene are LNHDA and SQIVND (reference sequence). This CDR3 contains 13 residues. Trimming took off 3 bases at V and 2 bases at J, with 6 bases between the two ends. The CDR3 DNA reads TGTGCCAGTAGTATTGGTACCACAGATACGCAGTATTTT. It yields the protein CASSIGTTDTQYF.

The table lists this clonotype with a few counts. The CDR3 loop reads CASSLPGTSTGELFF. CDR3 DNA: TGTGCCAGCAGTTTACCCGGGACTAGCACCGGGGAGCTGTTTTTT. The chain uses TRBV12-3 or TRBV12-4 and TRBJ2-2; 8 bases are shared with TRBD2. This CDR3 spans 15 amino acids. V shed 2 bases, J shed 4 bases, and the junction held 3 bases outside the gene matches.

This chain connects TRBV12-3 or TRBV12-4 to TRBJ1-1; 7 nucleotides agree with TRBD1. The V gene end was trimmed by 5 bases and the J gene end by 6 bases; junction bases not matched to a gene: 15. The length of the CDR3 is 16 residues. The CDR3: CASSPGDRGVSAEAFF. DNA of the CDR3: TGTGCCAGCAGTCCGGGGGACAGAGGGGTTTCGGCTGAAGCTTTCTTT.